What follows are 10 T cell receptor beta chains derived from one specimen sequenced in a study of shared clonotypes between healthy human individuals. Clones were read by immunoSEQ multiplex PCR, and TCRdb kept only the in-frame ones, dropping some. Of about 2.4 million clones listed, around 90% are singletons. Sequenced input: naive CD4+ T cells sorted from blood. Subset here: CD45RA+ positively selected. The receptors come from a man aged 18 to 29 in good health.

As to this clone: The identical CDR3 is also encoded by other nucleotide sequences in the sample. The CDR3 reads CAWGPSTDTQYF. CDR3 DNA sequence: TGTGCCTGGGGACCCAGCACAGATACGCAGTATTTT. V usage is TRBV30 and J usage is TRBJ2-3; no reliable D call. Germline assignment: CDR1 GTSNPN and CDR2 SVGIG (reference sequence). The V end lost 5 bases, the J end lost 0 bases, and 6 bases lay between the germline ends. The CDR3 extends over 12 amino acids.

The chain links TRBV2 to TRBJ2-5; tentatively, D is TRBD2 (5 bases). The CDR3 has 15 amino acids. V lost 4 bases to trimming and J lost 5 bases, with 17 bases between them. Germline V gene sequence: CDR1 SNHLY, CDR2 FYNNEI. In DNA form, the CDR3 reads TGTGCCAGCAGTGTCCCCTCGACTATGGTTGAGACCCAGTACTTC. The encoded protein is CASSVPSTMVETQYF. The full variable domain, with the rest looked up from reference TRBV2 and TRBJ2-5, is EPEVTQTPSHQVTQMGQEVILRCVPISNHLYFYWYRQILGQKVEFLVSFYNNEISEKSEIFDDQFSVERPDGSNFTLKIRSTKLEDSAMYFCASSVPSTMVETQYFGPGTRLLVL.

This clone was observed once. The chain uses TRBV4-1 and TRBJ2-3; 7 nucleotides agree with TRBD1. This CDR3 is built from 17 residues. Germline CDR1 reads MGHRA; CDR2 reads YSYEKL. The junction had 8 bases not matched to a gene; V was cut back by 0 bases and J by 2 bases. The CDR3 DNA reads TGCGCCAGCAGCCAAGAGAGCCCGGGACAGCTCACAGATACGCAGTATTTT. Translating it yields CASSQESPGQLTDTQYF.

The CDR3 region is CASSEFLNYGYTF. CDR3 in DNA: TGTGCCAGCAGTGAATTCCTAAACTATGGCTACACCTTC. The chain links TRBV25-1 to TRBJ1-2; D unresolved. V lost 1 base to trimming and J lost 2 bases, with 5 bases between them. Looked up from germline, CDR1 is MGHDK and CDR2 is SYGVNS. The CDR3 spans 13 residues.

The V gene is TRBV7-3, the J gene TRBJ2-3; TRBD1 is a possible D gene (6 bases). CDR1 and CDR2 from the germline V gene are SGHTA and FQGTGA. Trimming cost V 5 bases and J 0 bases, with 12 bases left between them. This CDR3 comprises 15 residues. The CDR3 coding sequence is TGTGCCAGCAGCGCGGACAGCCCTAGCACAGATACGCAGTATTTT. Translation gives CASSADSPSTDTQYF. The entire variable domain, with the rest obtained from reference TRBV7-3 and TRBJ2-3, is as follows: GAGVSQTPSNKVTEKGKYVELRCDPISGHTALYWYRQSLGQGPEFLIYFQGTGAADDSGLPNDRFFAVRPEGSVSTLKIQRTERGDSAVYLCASSADSPSTDTQYFGPGTRLTVL.

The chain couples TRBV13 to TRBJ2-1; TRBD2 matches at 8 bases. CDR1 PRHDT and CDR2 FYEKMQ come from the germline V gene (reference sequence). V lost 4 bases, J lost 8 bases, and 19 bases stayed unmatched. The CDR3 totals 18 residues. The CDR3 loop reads CASSSPGGLAGMMDEQFF. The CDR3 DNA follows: TGTGCCAGCAGCTCACCCGGCGGTTTAGCGGGAATGATGGATGAGCAGTTCTTC.

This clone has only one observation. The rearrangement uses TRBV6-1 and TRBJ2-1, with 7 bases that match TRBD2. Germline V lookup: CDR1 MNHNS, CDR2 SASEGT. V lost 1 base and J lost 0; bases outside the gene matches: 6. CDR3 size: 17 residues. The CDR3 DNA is TGTGCCAGCAGTGAAGGTCGGGGACTAAGCTCCTACAATGAGCAGTTCTTC. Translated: CASSEGRGLSSYNEQFF.

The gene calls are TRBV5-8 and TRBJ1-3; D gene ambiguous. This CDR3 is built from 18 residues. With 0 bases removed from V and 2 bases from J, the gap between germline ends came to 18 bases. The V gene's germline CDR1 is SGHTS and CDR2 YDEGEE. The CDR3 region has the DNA TGTGCCAGCAGCTTGGCCGGAACCACGCAGGCCGCTGGAAACACCATATATTTT. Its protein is CASSLAGTTQAAGNTIYF. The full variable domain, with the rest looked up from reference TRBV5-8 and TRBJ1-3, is EAGVTQSPTHLIKTRGQQATLRCSPISGHTSVYWYQQALGLGLQFLLWYDEGEERNRGNFPPRFSGRQFPNYSSELNVNALELEDSALYLCASSLAGTTQAAGNTIYFGEGSWLTVV.

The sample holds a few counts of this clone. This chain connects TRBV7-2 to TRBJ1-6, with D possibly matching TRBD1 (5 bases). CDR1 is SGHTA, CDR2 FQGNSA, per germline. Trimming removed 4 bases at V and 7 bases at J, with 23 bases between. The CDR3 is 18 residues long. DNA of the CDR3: TGTGCCAGCAGCTCAATTAGATACGCGGGACGTAGAAATTCACCCCTCCACTTT. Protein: CASSSIRYAGRRNSPLHF.

The chain's CDR3 is CASSERETSTYEQYF. CDR3 DNA: TGTGCCAGCAGTGAAAGGGAGACATCCACCTACGAGCAGTACTTC. The chain joins TRBV2 to TRBJ2-7, with D perhaps TRBD2 (5 bases). The V gene lost 2 bases and the J gene lost 2 bases, with 13 bases spanning the gap. From germline, CDR1 is SNHLY and CDR2 FYNNEI. The CDR3 is made up of 15 amino acids.